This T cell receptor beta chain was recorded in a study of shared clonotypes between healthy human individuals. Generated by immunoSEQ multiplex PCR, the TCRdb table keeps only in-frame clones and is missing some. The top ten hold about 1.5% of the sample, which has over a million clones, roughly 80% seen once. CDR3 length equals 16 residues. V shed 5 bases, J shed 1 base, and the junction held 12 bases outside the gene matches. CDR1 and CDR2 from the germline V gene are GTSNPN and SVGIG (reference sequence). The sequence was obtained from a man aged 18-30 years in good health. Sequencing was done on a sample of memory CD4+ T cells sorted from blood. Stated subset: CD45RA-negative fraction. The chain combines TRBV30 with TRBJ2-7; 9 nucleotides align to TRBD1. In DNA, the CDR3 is TGTGCCTGGTCCCGGATCGGGACAGGGTCTTCCTACGAGCAGTACTTC. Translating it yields CAWSRIGTGSSYEQYF.